The 28 T cell receptor beta chains presented below share a single source sample, sequenced in a study of OX40 agonist ivuxolimab in advanced cancers. TCRdb keeps only in-frame clones here, not all; method: immunoSEQ multiplex PCR. The table records roughly 80,000 clones, over 75% of them present only once. The material sequenced was CD4+ or CD8+ T cells sorted from blood, taken in a trial of the OX40 agonist ivuxolimab. These TCRs come from an adult with an advanced solid tumor such as melanoma, head and neck, liver or kidney cancer.

This sequence joins TRBV4-1 and TRBJ1-5; D ambiguous. Trimming pared 3 bases from V and 4 bases from J, leaving 10 bases between. Germline-derived CDR1 and CDR2 are MGHRA and YSYEKL. The CDR3 totals 14 residues. DNA of the CDR3: TGCGCCAGCAGCCACGGCCCCAAGAATCAGCCCCAGCATTTT. Protein: CASSHGPKNQPQHF.

This clone was counted a few times. V usage is TRBV5-6 and J usage is TRBJ2-4; 7 bases map to TRBD1. From germline, CDR1 is SGHDT and CDR2 YYEEEE. The CDR3 loop spans 17 amino acids. J gave up 0 bases and V 2 bases, and 8 bases lay outside the gene matches. CDR3 protein: CASSFQQTGKAKNIQYF. CDR3 coding DNA: TGTGCCAGCAGCTTCCAACAGACAGGGAAAGCCAAAAACATTCAGTACTTC.

The V gene is TRBV11-1, the J gene TRBJ2-2; 9 bases fit TRBD2. The CDR3 loop spans 16 amino acids. CDR1 and CDR2 (germline): SGHAT, FQDESV (reference sequence). The ends lost 2 bases at V and 3 bases at J; junction bases unmatched: 4. CDR3: CASSLLAGSDTGELFF. In nucleotides, the CDR3 is TGTGCCAGCAGCTTACTAGCGGGATCCGACACCGGGGAGCTGTTTTTT.

This chain connects TRBV7-9 to TRBJ1-3; TRBD1 matches 8 bases. After removal of 5 bases from V and 7 bases from J, the junction contained 16 bases not matched to a gene. Per germline, CDR1 SEHNR and CDR2 FQNEAQ (reference sequence). This CDR3 has 17 residues. DNA of the CDR3: TGTGCCAGCAGCCCCAACATCCAGACAGGGGAAGGTAACACCATATATTTT. Protein product: CASSPNIQTGEGNTIYF.

The chain carries TRBV7-3 and TRBJ1-3, with D possibly being TRBD1 (5 bases). Trimming removed 5 bases from V and 0 bases from J, with 8 bases in between. This CDR3 spans 14 amino acids. Germline CDR1 reads SGHTA; CDR2 reads FQGTGA. The CDR3 DNA is TGTGCCAGCAGCCGGGGGGGCTCTGGAAACACCATATATTTT. This gives the protein CASSRGGSGNTIYF.

This clone was seen just once. This chain uses TRBV6-1 with TRBJ2-7, with D uncertain. The CDR3 is 15 residues long. Germline-derived CDR1 and CDR2 are MNHNS and SASEGT. V lost 4 bases and J lost 2, with 15 bases in between. CDR3 bases: TGTGCCAGCAGTGTCTATGGGATCGGCACCTACGAGCAGTACTTC. Amino acids: CASSVYGIGTYEQYF.

The chain has TRBV5-1 and TRBJ2-7; tentative D call: TRBD1 (7 bases). V was pared by 5 bases and J by 3 bases, with 18 bases between. The germline CDR1 and CDR2 sequences are SGHRS and YFSETQ. The CDR3 loop spans 15 amino acids. The CDR3 here is CASRKGGTESYEQYF. The CDR3 coding sequence is TGCGCCAGCAGAAAAGGCGGGACAGAGAGCTACGAGCAGTACTTC.

The CDR3 DNA is TGTGCCAGCAGCAGCCTGGACACCGGGGAGCTGTTTTTT. Its protein product is CASSSLDTGELFF. The chain couples TRBV5-6 to TRBJ2-2; D is unclear. Germline assignment: CDR1 SGHDT and CDR2 YYEEEE. The CDR3 has 13 residues. Trimming took off 4 bases at V and 3 bases at J, with 7 bases between the two ends.

The chain links TRBV11-2 to TRBJ1-2, with D possibly matching TRBD1 (6 bases). This CDR3 has 15 residues. Germline values: CDR1 SGHAT, CDR2 FQNNGV. The V and J ends lost 4 bases and 6 bases respectively, with 18 bases between them. The CDR3 spells CASSSLQGIRDGYTF. For the CDR3, the DNA is TGTGCCAGCAGCTCCCTACAGGGAATACGGGATGGCTACACCTTC.

The chain joins TRBV28 to TRBJ1-4; D gene uncertain. The germline V gene has CDR1 MDHEN and CDR2 SYDVKM. Trimming cost V 7 bases and J 6 bases, with 9 bases left between them. The CDR3 totals 12 residues. CDR3 amino acids: CASKSGYEKLFF. The DNA of the CDR3 is TGTGCCAGCAAGTCAGGTTATGAAAAACTGTTTTTT.

The chain has TRBV5-4 and TRBJ1-4; D is possibly TRBD1 (6 bases). This CDR3 region has 16 residues. CDR1 and CDR2 from the germline V gene are SGHNT and YYREEE (reference sequence). V was shortened by 3 bases and J by 8 bases, with 20 bases between the two germline ends. CDR3 bases: TGTGCCAGCAGCTCGCTCCAGGGGTCGGTTCCCGAAAAACTGTTTTTT. This translates into CASSSLQGSVPEKLFF.

V is TRBV7-2 and J is TRBJ1-2; D gene unclear. With 3 bases removed from V and 8 bases from J, the gap between germline ends came to 10 bases. The CDR3 has 12 amino acids. CDR1 is SGHTA and CDR2 is FQGNSA in the germline V gene. CDR3 sequence reads: CASSLASYGYTF. In nucleotides, the CDR3 is TGTGCCAGCAGCTTGGCCTCCTACGGCTACACCTTC. The whole variable domain, remainder taken from reference TRBV7-2 and TRBJ1-2, is GAGVSQSPSNKVTEKGKDVELRCDPISGHTALYWYRQSLGQGLEFLIYFQGNSAPDKSGLPSDRFSAERTGGSVSTLTIQRTQQEDSAVYLCASSLASYGYTFGSGTRLTVV.

The chain uses TRBV18 and TRBJ1-6, with 8 bases matching TRBD1. The V gene end was trimmed by 0 bases and the J gene end by 6 bases; junction bases not matched to a gene: 7. In germline, CDR1 is KGHSH, CDR2 LQKENI. The CDR3 has 17 amino acids. CDR3 protein: CASSPPAGGRGNSPLHF. The CDR3 DNA reads as TGTGCCAGCTCACCACCGGCAGGGGGCAGAGGTAATTCACCCCTCCACTTT.

Written as DNA, the CDR3 is TGTGCCAGCAGCCAAGAAAGAGAGCCCCAGCATTTT. Translated, it gives CASSQEREPQHF. The V and J genes are TRBV7-2 and TRBJ1-5; D not certain. The CDR3 contains 12 residues. V lost 5 bases to trimming and J lost 8 bases, with 10 bases between them. The germline V gene encodes CDR1 SGHTA and CDR2 FQGNSA.

This clone was observed once. This chain links TRBV5-1 with TRBJ1-1; TRBD1 is a possible D gene (5 bases). Germline loops: CDR1 SGHRS, CDR2 YFSETQ. The CDR3 has 15 residues. V lost 4 bases and J 5 bases, leaving 18 bases between the germline ends. The CDR3 DNA reads TGCGCCAGCAGCACCGGGGACGGCGTGTCTACTGAAGCTTTCTTT. It specifies CASSTGDGVSTEAFF.

The gene calls are TRBV29-1 and TRBJ2-7, with D tentatively TRBD2 (6 bases). The germline V gene encodes CDR1 SQVTM and CDR2 ANQGSEA. The V gene lost 6 bases and the J gene lost 10 bases, with 25 bases spanning the gap. The CDR3 has 14 amino acids. The CDR3 DNA is TGCAGCGTGAGGACGGGGGTCGATAAGGAAGAACAGTACTTC. It codes for CSVRTGVDKEEQYF.

The genes are TRBV10-1 and TRBJ1-2; tentatively, D is TRBD1 (5 bases). CDR1 is WNHNN and CDR2 is SYGVQD in the germline V gene (reference sequence). V dropped 2 bases and J dropped 5 bases, with 9 bases sitting between them. The CDR3 runs to 13 residues. In DNA form, the CDR3 reads TGCGCCAGCAGTGAGGACAGTAATTATGGCTACACCTTC. Translated, it gives CASSEDSNYGYTF.

This clone was seen a single time. J is TRBJ2-5 and V is TRBV7-9, with 9 bases matching TRBD1. This CDR3 contains 16 residues. V trimming: 4 bases; J trimming: 7 bases; junction bases outside the gene matches: 13. Germline CDR1 is SEHNR and CDR2 is FQNEAQ (reference sequence). The CDR3 loop is CASSSGQGWGKATQYF. CDR3 nucleotide sequence: TGTGCCAGCAGCTCCGGACAGGGGTGGGGCAAAGCGACCCAGTACTTC.

The gene calls are TRBV7-2 and TRBJ1-6; D perhaps matches TRBD1 (6 bases). V lost 3 bases, J lost 5 bases, and 14 bases lay in between. Germline assignment: CDR1 SGHTA and CDR2 FQGNSA. This CDR3 has 16 amino acids. CDR3 sequence reads: CASSFLGGANNSPLHF. CDR3 nucleotides: TGTGCCAGCAGCTTCCTCGGGGGGGCAAATAATTCACCCCTCCACTTT.

J is TRBJ1-2 and V is TRBV5-1, with 9 bases lining up with TRBD1. The CDR3 length is 13 residues. Per germline, CDR1 SGHRS and CDR2 YFSETQ. V dropped 3 bases and J dropped 8; count of bases not matched to a gene: 5. CDR3 loop: CASSSGTGRGYTF. The DNA of the CDR3 is TGCGCCAGCAGCTCCGGGACAGGGAGAGGCTACACCTTC. Full variable domain (outside the CDR3, taken from reference TRBV5-1 and TRBJ1-2): KAGVTQTPRYLIKTRGQQVTLSCSPISGHRSVSWYQQTPGQGLQFLFEYFSETQRNKGNFPGRFSGRQFSNSRSEMNVSTLELGDSALYLCASSSGTGRGYTFGSGTRLTVV.

In DNA, the CDR3 is TGTGCCAGCAGACGAGAATACTCCTACAATGAGCAGTTCTTC. Protein sequence: CASRREYSYNEQFF. The rearrangement links TRBV6-1 to TRBJ2-1, with D hard to call. CDR1 is MNHNS and CDR2 is SASEGT in the germline V gene. The CDR3 loop spans 14 amino acids. Trimming removed 6 bases from V and 0 bases from J, with 9 bases in between.

V is TRBV19 and J is TRBJ2-3; 15 bases agree with TRBD2. CDR1 is LNHDA and CDR2 is SQIVND in the germline V gene (reference sequence). The CDR3 runs to 17 residues. V was clipped by 5 bases and J by 4 bases; unmatched bases: 7. This CDR3 reads CASSRTSGRAGADTQYF. CDR3 sequence (DNA): TGTGCCAGTAGTCGGACTAGCGGGAGGGCCGGGGCAGATACGCAGTATTTT.

The chain combines TRBV28 with TRBJ2-5; D perhaps matches TRBD1 (5 bases). Trimming stripped 4 bases from V and 2 bases from J, with 11 bases between. The length of the CDR3 is 14 residues. Germline CDR1 MDHEN, CDR2 SYDVKM. CDR3 region: CASSSRQIQETQYF. DNA of the CDR3: TGTGCCAGCAGTTCACGACAGATTCAAGAGACCCAGTACTTC.

In its sample, this clone was seen a few times. The chain joins TRBV5-4 to TRBJ1-2; D gene ambiguous. V was pared by 0 bases and J by 8 bases, with 8 bases between. Germline CDR1 and CDR2: SGHNT and YYREEE (reference sequence). This CDR3 has 12 amino acids. The CDR3: CASSLAGGGYTF. The CDR3 DNA is TGTGCCAGCAGCTTGGCCGGCGGCGGCTACACCTTC.

This rearrangement joins TRBV7-9 to TRBJ2-1, with TRBD2 identical over 14 bases. The CDR3 length is 17 residues. After removal of 6 bases from V and 6 bases from J, the junction contained 10 bases not matched to a gene. Germline CDR1 and CDR2: SEHNR and FQNEAQ (reference sequence). CDR3 in amino acids: CASSQRLAGGPSNEQFF. CDR3 DNA: TGTGCCAGCAGTCAACGACTAGCGGGAGGGCCTAGCAATGAGCAGTTCTTC.

This chain uses TRBV28 with TRBJ1-1, with D tentatively TRBD1 (5 bases). CDR3 length: 14 residues. Germline CDR1 MDHEN, CDR2 SYDVKM. The V gene lost 7 bases and the J gene lost 3 bases, with 15 bases spanning the gap. The CDR3: CASTRGLWDTEAFF. The CDR3 coding sequence is TGTGCCAGCACCCGGGGACTTTGGGACACTGAAGCTTTCTTT.

This chain uses TRBV10-3 with TRBJ2-1; 11 positions agree with TRBD2. Germline CDR1 and CDR2: ENHRY and SYGVKD. The J segment lost 4 bases and the V segment lost 3 bases, leaving 2 bases of the junction unmatched. The CDR3 sequence is 15 residues long. The CDR3 DNA follows: TGTGCCATCAGTGACGGGACTAGCGGTTACAATGAGCAGTTCTTC. It yields the protein CAISDGTSGYNEQFF.

This clone came up a few times. The J gene is TRBJ1-5, the V gene TRBV7-8; D is unresolved. Trimming stripped 5 bases from V and 0 bases from J, with 8 bases between. The CDR3 consists of 14 residues. Germline V lookup: CDR1 SGHVS, CDR2 FQNEAQ. CDR3 amino acids: CASSPDLSNQPQHF. The CDR3 DNA reads as TGTGCCAGCAGCCCCGACCTTAGCAATCAGCCCCAGCATTTT.